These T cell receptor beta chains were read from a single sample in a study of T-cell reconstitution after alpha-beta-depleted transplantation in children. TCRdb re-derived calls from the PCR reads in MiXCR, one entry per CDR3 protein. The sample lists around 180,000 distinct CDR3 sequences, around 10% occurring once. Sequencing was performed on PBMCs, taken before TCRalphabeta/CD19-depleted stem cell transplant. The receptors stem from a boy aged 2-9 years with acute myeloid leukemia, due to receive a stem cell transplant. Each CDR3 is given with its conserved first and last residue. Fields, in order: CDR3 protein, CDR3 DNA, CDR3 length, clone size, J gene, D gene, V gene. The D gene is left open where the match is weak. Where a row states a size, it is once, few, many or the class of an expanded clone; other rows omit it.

CDR3aa: CASRIQGAGNEQFF
CDR3nt: TGTGCCAGCAGGATACAGGGGGCAGGCAATGAGCAGTTCTTC
len: 14
abundance: many
j_gene: TRBJ2-1
d_gene: TRBD1
v_gene: TRBV27

CDR3aa: CSAREKLEQFF
CDR3nt: TGCAGTGCTAGAGAAAAGCTCGAGCAGTTCTTC
len: 11
abundance: .
j_gene: TRBJ2-1
d_gene: .
v_gene: TRBV20-1

CDR3aa: CASREDQGNEQFF
CDR3nt: TGTGCCAGCCGGGAGGACCAGGGCAATGAGCAGTTCTTC
len: 13
abundance: many
j_gene: TRBJ2-1
d_gene: .
v_gene: TRBV21-1

CDR3aa: CASSLWDSDNEQFF
CDR3nt: TGTGCCAGCAGTTTATGGGACTCCGACAATGAGCAGTTCTTC
len: 14
abundance: many
j_gene: TRBJ2-1
d_gene: .
v_gene: TRBV28

CDR3aa: CSVEDFVTGDEAFF
CDR3nt: TGCAGCGTTGAAGATTTCGTAACAGGGGATGAAGCTTTCTTT
len: 14
abundance: many
j_gene: TRBJ1-1
d_gene: TRBD1
v_gene: TRBV29-1

CDR3aa: CASSPRLAGAWETQYF
CDR3nt: TGTGCCAGCAGCCCCCGACTAGCGGGAGCGTGGGAGACCCAGTACTTC
len: 16
abundance: many
j_gene: TRBJ2-5
d_gene: TRBD2
v_gene: TRBV11-2

CDR3aa: CASSLRLSADTQYF
CDR3nt: TGTGCCAGCAGCTTACGACTTTCGGCAGATACGCAGTATTTT
len: 14
abundance: many
j_gene: TRBJ2-3
d_gene: .
v_gene: TRBV7-2

CDR3aa: CASSYTDTQYF
CDR3nt: TGTGCCAGCAGCTACACAGATACGCAGTATTTT
len: 11
abundance: many
j_gene: TRBJ2-3
d_gene: .
v_gene: TRBV7-9

CDR3aa: CASRAGGEIVGEQFF
CDR3nt: TGTGCCAGCAGGGCAGGGGGCGAGATTGTGGGTGAGCAGTTCTTC
len: 15
abundance: many
j_gene: TRBJ2-1
d_gene: TRBD1
v_gene: TRBV28

CDR3aa: CASSTDWNPYNEQFF
CDR3nt: TGTGCCAGCAGCACCGACTGGAATCCTTACAATGAGCAGTTCTTC
len: 15
abundance: .
j_gene: TRBJ2-1
d_gene: .
v_gene: TRBV6-1

CDR3aa: CASSFSGTANEKLFF
CDR3nt: TGTGCCAGCAGCTTTAGCGGGACGGCAAATGAAAAACTGTTTTTT
len: 15
abundance: many
j_gene: TRBJ1-4
d_gene: .
v_gene: TRBV5-5

CDR3aa: CSARGPDRESSYEQYF
CDR3nt: TGCAGTGCTAGAGGGCCGGACAGGGAAAGCTCCTACGAGCAGTACTTC
len: 16
abundance: many
j_gene: TRBJ2-7
d_gene: TRBD1
v_gene: TRBV20-1

CDR3aa: CASSLAGIGGNQPQHF
CDR3nt: TGTGCCAGCAGCTTAGCCGGGATCGGGGGCAATCAGCCCCAGCATTTT
len: 16
abundance: many
j_gene: TRBJ1-5
d_gene: .
v_gene: TRBV7-2

CDR3aa: CASSTWTSGYNPLGTDTQYF
CDR3nt: TGTGCCAGCAGTACCTGGACTAGCGGGTACAACCCCCTGGGCACAGATACGCAGTATTTT
len: 20
abundance: many
j_gene: TRBJ2-3
d_gene: TRBD2
v_gene: TRBV28

CDR3aa: CASSLAGGDQETQYF
CDR3nt: TGTGCCAGCAGCTTAGCCGGGGGGGACCAAGAGACCCAGTACTTC
len: 15
abundance: many
j_gene: TRBJ2-5
d_gene: TRBD2
v_gene: TRBV7-9

CDR3aa: CASSEIGAGGLFTDTQYF
CDR3nt: TGTGCCAGCAGTGAAATTGGGGCGGGAGGATTATTCACAGATACGCAGTATTTT
len: 18
abundance: .
j_gene: TRBJ2-3
d_gene: TRBD2
v_gene: TRBV2

CDR3aa: CASSFGDRGQQAFF
CDR3nt: TGTGCCAGCAGTTTCGGGGACAGGGGCCAACAAGCTTTCTTT
len: 14
abundance: many
j_gene: TRBJ1-1
d_gene: TRBD1
v_gene: TRBV12-3/TRBV12-4

CDR3aa: CSARDLGQGRQPQHF
CDR3nt: TGCAGTGCTAGAGATCTGGGACAGGGACGACAGCCCCAGCATTTT
len: 15
abundance: many
j_gene: TRBJ1-5
d_gene: TRBD1
v_gene: TRBV20-1

CDR3aa: CASSLALFAFAANTGELFF
CDR3nt: TGCGCCAGCAGCTTGGCCTTATTTGCATTTGCGGCGAACACCGGGGAGCTGTTTTTT
len: 19
abundance: many
j_gene: TRBJ2-2
d_gene: .
v_gene: TRBV5-1

CDR3aa: CSARDHTSGGSTDTQYF
CDR3nt: TGCAGTGCTAGAGATCACACTAGCGGGGGTAGCACAGATACGCAGTATTTT
len: 17
abundance: .
j_gene: TRBJ2-3
d_gene: TRBD2
v_gene: TRBV20-1

CDR3aa: CSARDLAEGDTQYF
CDR3nt: TGCAGTGCTAGAGATCTAGCGGAGGGGGATACGCAGTATTTT
len: 14
abundance: many
j_gene: TRBJ2-3
d_gene: TRBD2
v_gene: TRBV20-1

CDR3aa: CASSDLGRGDQPQHF
CDR3nt: TGTGCCAGCAGCGATCTGGGACGAGGGGATCAGCCCCAGCATTTT
len: 15
abundance: many
j_gene: TRBJ1-5
d_gene: .
v_gene: TRBV28

CDR3aa: CASSLRLAGVADTQYF
CDR3nt: TGTGCCAGCAGCCTCCGACTAGCGGGGGTTGCAGATACGCAGTATTTT
len: 16
abundance: many
j_gene: TRBJ2-3
d_gene: TRBD2
v_gene: TRBV7-6

CDR3aa: CASSFSGGADTQYF
CDR3nt: TGTGCCAGCAGCTTTAGCGGGGGCGCAGATACGCAGTATTTT
len: 14
abundance: many
j_gene: TRBJ2-3
d_gene: TRBD2
v_gene: TRBV5-4

CDR3aa: CASSFGTDIPEAFF
CDR3nt: TGTGCCAGCAGTTTTGGGACAGATATCCCTGAAGCTTTCTTT
len: 14
abundance: many
j_gene: TRBJ1-1
d_gene: TRBD1
v_gene: TRBV12-3/TRBV12-4

CDR3aa: CASSLVPSGRADTQYF
CDR3nt: TGTGCCAGCAGCTTAGTTCCTAGCGGGAGAGCAGATACGCAGTATTTT
len: 16
abundance: many
j_gene: TRBJ2-3
d_gene: TRBD2
v_gene: TRBV7-8

CDR3aa: CASSLDGHKGDTQYF
CDR3nt: TGCGCCAGCAGCTTGGACGGGCACAAGGGAGATACGCAGTATTTT
len: 15
abundance: many
j_gene: TRBJ2-3
d_gene: .
v_gene: TRBV5-1

CDR3aa: CSARDLGTGGRDTEAFF
CDR3nt: TGCAGTGCTAGAGACTTGGGGACAGGGGGCCGGGACACTGAAGCTTTCTTT
len: 17
abundance: many
j_gene: TRBJ1-1
d_gene: TRBD1
v_gene: TRBV20-1

CDR3aa: CSAKWGQAFF
CDR3nt: TGCAGTGCCAAATGGGGGCAAGCTTTCTTT
len: 10
abundance: many
j_gene: TRBJ1-1
d_gene: .
v_gene: TRBV20-1

CDR3aa: CASSETGGQETQYF
CDR3nt: TGTGCCAGCAGTGAGACAGGGGGACAAGAGACCCAGTACTTC
len: 14
abundance: many
j_gene: TRBJ2-5
d_gene: TRBD1
v_gene: TRBV6-1

CDR3aa: CSAGRGRLTDTQYF
CDR3nt: TGCAGTGCCGGACGCGGGAGGCTCACAGATACGCAGTATTTT
len: 14
abundance: .
j_gene: TRBJ2-3
d_gene: TRBD2
v_gene: TRBV20-1

CDR3aa: CASSHGSLGQLNTEAFF
CDR3nt: TGCGCCAGCAGCCACGGATCCTTAGGCCAACTGAACACTGAAGCTTTCTTT
len: 17
abundance: many
j_gene: TRBJ1-1
d_gene: .
v_gene: TRBV4-1

CDR3aa: CASSPGEGARRETQYF
CDR3nt: TGCGCCAGCAGCCCGGGGGAGGGGGCAAGGAGGGAGACCCAGTACTTC
len: 16
abundance: many
j_gene: TRBJ2-5
d_gene: .
v_gene: TRBV5-1

CDR3aa: CASSRPETAEAFF
CDR3nt: TGTGCCAGCAGCCGACCTGAAACGGCTGAAGCTTTCTTT
len: 13
abundance: many
j_gene: TRBJ1-1
d_gene: .
v_gene: TRBV7-9

CDR3aa: CSAERTGEEKLFF
CDR3nt: TGCAGTGCTGAGCGGACAGGGGAGGAAAAACTGTTTTTT
len: 13
abundance: many
j_gene: TRBJ1-4
d_gene: TRBD1
v_gene: TRBV20-1

CDR3aa: CSARDPDSGRAYEQYF
CDR3nt: TGCAGTGCTAGAGATCCGGACAGCGGGAGGGCCTACGAGCAGTACTTC
len: 16
abundance: many
j_gene: TRBJ2-7
d_gene: TRBD2
v_gene: TRBV20-1

CDR3aa: CASRVETGNQPQHF
CDR3nt: TGTGCCAGTAGAGTAGAGACAGGCAATCAGCCCCAGCATTTT
len: 14
abundance: .
j_gene: TRBJ1-5
d_gene: .
v_gene: TRBV19

CDR3aa: CSAGGDGVSYEQYF
CDR3nt: TGCAGTGCTGGGGGGGACGGAGTCTCCTACGAGCAGTACTTC
len: 14
abundance: many
j_gene: TRBJ2-7
d_gene: TRBD2
v_gene: TRBV20-1

CDR3aa: CASSVNANGTPRQYF
CDR3nt: TGTGCCAGCAGTGTAAATGCCAACGGGACTCCTCGGCAGTACTTC
len: 15
abundance: .
j_gene: TRBJ2-7
d_gene: .
v_gene: TRBV2

CDR3aa: CASSYPPNEQFF
CDR3nt: TGTGCCAGCAGTTACCCTCCAAATGAGCAGTTCTTC
len: 12
abundance: few
j_gene: TRBJ2-1
d_gene: .
v_gene: TRBV6-5

CDR3aa: CASSRTSGSSYEQYF
CDR3nt: TGTGCCAGCAGCCGGACTAGCGGGAGCTCCTACGAGCAGTACTTC
len: 15
abundance: many
j_gene: TRBJ2-7
d_gene: TRBD2
v_gene: TRBV7-8

CDR3aa: CSARDPGRRRDTEAFF
CDR3nt: TGCAGTGCTAGAGATCCCGGGCGGAGAAGGGACACTGAAGCTTTCTTT
len: 16
abundance: many
j_gene: TRBJ1-1
d_gene: .
v_gene: TRBV20-1

CDR3aa: CASSELASATGAAHTF
CDR3nt: TGTGCCAGCAGTGAACTCGCTTCGGCGACAGGGGCGGCTCACACCTTC
len: 16
abundance: many
j_gene: TRBJ1-2
d_gene: TRBD1
v_gene: TRBV6-1

CDR3aa: CATSQVIRAVMRTDTQYF
CDR3nt: TGTGCCACCAGCCAAGTGATCCGGGCCGTTATGCGCACAGATACGCAGTATTTT
len: 18
abundance: .
j_gene: TRBJ2-3
d_gene: .
v_gene: TRBV3-1

CDR3aa: CASSLPGGLKDTQYF
CDR3nt: TGTGCCAGCAGTCTCCCGGGGGGGCTAAAAGATACGCAGTATTTT
len: 15
abundance: few
j_gene: TRBJ2-3
d_gene: TRBD2
v_gene: TRBV12-3/TRBV12-4

CDR3aa: CSVGSGAFSYEQYF
CDR3nt: TGCAGTGTTGGGTCGGGGGCCTTCTCCTACGAGCAGTACTTC
len: 14
abundance: many
j_gene: TRBJ2-7
d_gene: .
v_gene: TRBV20-1